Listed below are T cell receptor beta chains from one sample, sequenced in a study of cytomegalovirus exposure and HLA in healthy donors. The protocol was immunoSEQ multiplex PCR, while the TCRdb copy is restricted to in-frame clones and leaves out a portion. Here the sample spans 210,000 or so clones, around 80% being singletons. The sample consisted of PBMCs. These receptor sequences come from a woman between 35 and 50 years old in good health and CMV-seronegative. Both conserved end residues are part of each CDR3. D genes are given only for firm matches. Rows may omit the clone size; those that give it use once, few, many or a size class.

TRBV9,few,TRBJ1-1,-,TGTGCCAGCAGCGCAACCCCCGGTGCTGAAGCTTTCTTT,CASSATPGAEAFF
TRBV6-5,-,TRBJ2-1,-,TGTGCCAGCAGTTACTCCCCCCCCTCGGTCAATGAGCAGTTCTTC,CASSYSPPSVNEQFF
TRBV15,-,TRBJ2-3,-,TGTGCCACCAGCAGAGATCGACAGACAGATACGCAGTATTTT,CATSRDRQTDTQYF
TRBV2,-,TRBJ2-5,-,TGTGCCAGCAATCTAGGGGGGGCCTCCGGAGAGACCCAGTACTTC,CASNLGGASGETQYF
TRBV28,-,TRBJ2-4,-,TGTGCCAGCAGCCCGGACAGTAACAAAAACATTCAGTACTTC,CASSPDSNKNIQYF
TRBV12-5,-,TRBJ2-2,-,TGTGCTAGTGGTGACAGCCCGAACACCGGGGAGCTGTTTTTT,CASGDSPNTGELFF
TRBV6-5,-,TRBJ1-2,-,TGTGCCAGCAGTTTCGAACCTAACACGGGTATAGGCTACACCTTC,CASSFEPNTGIGYTF
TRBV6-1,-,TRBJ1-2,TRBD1,TGTGCCAGCAGTTCGGGACAGAACTATGGCTACACCTTC,CASSSGQNYGYTF
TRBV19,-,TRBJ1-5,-,TGTGCCACCAGCGGCGGAAGCAATCAGCCCCAGCATTTT,CATSGGSNQPQHF
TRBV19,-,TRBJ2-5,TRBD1,TGTGCCAGTAGTATAGGGACAGGGCGAGGGGAGACCCAGTACTTC,CASSIGTGRGETQYF
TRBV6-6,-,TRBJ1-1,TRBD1,TGTGCCAGCAGTTACCGTCCCGGGACAGGGTTTGAAGCTTTCTTT,CASSYRPGTGFEAFF
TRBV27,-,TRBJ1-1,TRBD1,TGTGCCAGCAGTTGGGGACAGAGGGCGAACACTGAAGCTTTCTTT,CASSWGQRANTEAFF
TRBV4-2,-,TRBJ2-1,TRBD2,TGTGCCAGCAGCCAAGATGGTAGCGGGAGTCCGCCCTACAATGAGCAGTTCTTC,CASSQDGSGSPPYNEQFF
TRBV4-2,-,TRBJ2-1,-,TGTGCCAGCAGCCAAGGGGGGGGCGTGGGGCAGTTCTTC,CASSQGGGVGQFF
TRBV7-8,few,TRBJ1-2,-,TGTGCCAGCAGCTTCTCGGGCTATGGCTACACCTTC,CASSFSGYGYTF
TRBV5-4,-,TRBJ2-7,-,TGTGCCAGCAGCTTGCACGGCTCCTACGAGCAGTACTTC,CASSLHGSYEQYF
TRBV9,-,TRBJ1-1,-,TGTGCCAGCAGCGTAGGTATGAACACTGAAGCTTTCTTT,CASSVGMNTEAFF
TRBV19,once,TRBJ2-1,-,TGTGCCAGTAGTGGTTCCAGGGGAAGCGATGAGCAGTTCTTC,CASSGSRGSDEQFF
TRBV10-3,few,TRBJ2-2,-,TGTGCCATCAGCGACACAGGGTCCGGGGAGCTGTTTTTT,CAISDTGSGELFF
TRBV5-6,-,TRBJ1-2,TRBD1,TGTGCCAGCAGCTTCGTTGACAGGGGCTATGGCTACACCTTC,CASSFVDRGYGYTF
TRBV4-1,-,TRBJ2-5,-,TGCGCCAGCAGCCTGGGGACTCCTCCGGTTTCAGAAGAGACCCAGTACTTC,CASSLGTPPVSEETQYF
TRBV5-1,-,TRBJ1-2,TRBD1,TGCGCCAGCAGCACGGGACAGCTAGAAAATGGCTACACCTTC,CASSTGQLENGYTF
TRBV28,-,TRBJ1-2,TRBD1,TGTGCCAGCAGCTTAACGACAGGGGTGGGCTACACCTTC,CASSLTTGVGYTF
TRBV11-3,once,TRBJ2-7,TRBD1,TGTGCCAGCGGCATAACAGGGGGTACCTACGAGCAGTACTTC,CASGITGGTYEQYF
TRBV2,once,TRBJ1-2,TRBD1,TGTGCCAGCAGTGGCCAGGGGGCCGAGGGGGGCTACACCTTC,CASSGQGAEGGYTF
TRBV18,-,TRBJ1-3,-,TGTGCCAGCTCACCACCGTCGGGCTCTGGAAACACCATATATTTT,CASSPPSGSGNTIYF
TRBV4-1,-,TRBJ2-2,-,TGCGCCAGCAGCCAAGATCGGGGGTCGCACACCGGGGAGCTGTTTTTT,CASSQDRGSHTGELFF
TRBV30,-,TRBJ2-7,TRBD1,TGTGCCTGGACTTTGACAGGGCCTAGCGAGCAGTACTTC,CAWTLTGPSEQYF
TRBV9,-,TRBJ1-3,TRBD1,TGTGCCAGCAGCTCCCGGACAGGGGTGGACACCATATATTTT,CASSSRTGVDTIYF
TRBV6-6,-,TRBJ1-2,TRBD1,TGTGCCAGCAGCTACGGACAGGGGGCTCGATATGGCTACACCTTC,CASSYGQGARYGYTF
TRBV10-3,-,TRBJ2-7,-,TGTGCCATCAGTGAAGACAGGCGGGAGCAGTACTTC,CAISEDRREQYF
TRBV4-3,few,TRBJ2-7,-,TGCGCCAGCAGCCAAGATGGGGCGTACGAGCAGTACTTC,CASSQDGAYEQYF
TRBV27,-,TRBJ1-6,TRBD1,TGTGCCAGCACGAGGGGGCCCTCCTATAATTCACCCCTCCACTTT,CASTRGPSYNSPLHF
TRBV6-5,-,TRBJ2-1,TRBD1,TGTGCCAGCAGTTACACCGGGACAGCCTACAATGAGCAGTTCTTC,CASSYTGTAYNEQFF
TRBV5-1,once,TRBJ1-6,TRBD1,TGCGCCAGCAGCCTTGACGGACAGGGTAATTCACCCCTCCACTTT,CASSLDGQGNSPLHF
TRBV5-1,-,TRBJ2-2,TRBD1,TGCGCCAGCAGCTTCAATATACAGGGGTCGGCCGGGGAGCTGTTTTTT,CASSFNIQGSAGELFF
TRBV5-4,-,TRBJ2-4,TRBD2,TGTGCCAGCAGCCAGAGGCTAGCGGGGAACCAAAACATTCAGTACTTC,CASSQRLAGNQNIQYF
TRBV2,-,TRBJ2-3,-,TGTGCCAGCAGGGCTCTTCTGGCCAGCACAGATACGCAGTATTTT,CASRALLASTDTQYF
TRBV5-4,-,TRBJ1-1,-,TGTGCCAGCAGAAGGGACTGGGGCACTGAAGCTTTCTTT,CASRRDWGTEAFF
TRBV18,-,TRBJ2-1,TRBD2,TGTGCCAGCTCACGGTCTAGCGGGGGATACAATGAGCAGTTCTTC,CASSRSSGGYNEQFF
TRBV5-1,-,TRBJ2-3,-,TGCGCCAGCAGTGGGCAAGCGGGCGTACCAGATACGCAGTATTTT,CASSGQAGVPDTQYF
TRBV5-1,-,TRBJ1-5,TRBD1,TGCGCCAGCAGCTTGGGGGACAGCACCTTCAATCAGCCCCAGCATTTT,CASSLGDSTFNQPQHF
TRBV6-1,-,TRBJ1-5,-,TGTGCCAGCAGTGAAGCGGCGGGTCCTAATCAGCCCCAGCATTTT,CASSEAAGPNQPQHF
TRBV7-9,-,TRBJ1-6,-,TGTGCCAGCAGCCCACACCCGCCTCAGGCCCTCCACTTT,CASSPHPPQALHF
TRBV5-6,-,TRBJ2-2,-,TGTGCCAGCAGCTTGCCGAGCGGGGAGCTGTTTTTT,CASSLPSGELFF
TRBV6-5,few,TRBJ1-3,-,TGTGCCAGCAGCCCTAGAGGTCACTCTGGAAACACCATATATTTT,CASSPRGHSGNTIYF
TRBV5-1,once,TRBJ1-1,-,TGCGCCAGCAGCTTGACAGGGAGGAACACTGAAGCTTTCTTT,CASSLTGRNTEAFF
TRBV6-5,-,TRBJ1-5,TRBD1,TGTGCCAGCAGTCAACAGGGGGCGCGTACTGCGCCCCAGCATTTT,CASSQQGARTAPQHF
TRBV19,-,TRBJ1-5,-,TGTGCCAGTAGTATCCCCGGGACACCTAATAGCAATCAGCCCCAGCATTTT,CASSIPGTPNSNQPQHF
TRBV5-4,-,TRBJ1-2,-,TGTGCCAGCAGGTCTCAGACACAGGTGATCTATGGCTACACCTTC,CASRSQTQVIYGYTF
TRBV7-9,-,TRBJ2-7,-,TGTGCCAGCAGCTTAGATGAGGACTTTTACTACGAGCAGTACTTC,CASSLDEDFYYEQYF
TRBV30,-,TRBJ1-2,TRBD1,TGTGCCTGGAGTGAGGGACAGACCTATGGCTACACCTTC,CAWSEGQTYGYTF